This T cell receptor (beta chain) came from a study of beta chain features in type 1 diabetes. Study findings and constraints: Comparison showed that naive, central memory and Treg TCRB repertoires appeared more similar among patients than among healthy donors.

Reverse transcribing all isolated RNA meant expressed TCRB transcripts were sequenced. Assay used: immunoSEQ multiplex PCR; TCRdb lists only in-frame clones, some missing. The table has over 700,000 clones, about a sixth seen once. V gave up 6 bases and J gave up 4 bases, with 9 bases separating them. The CDR3 has 13 amino acids. The germline gives CDR1 SNHLY, CDR2 FYNNEI. A word on this clone: What it binds is not known.

The source is a woman under 30 in good health. The sample comprised naive CD4+ T cells from blood. This chain joins TRBV2 and TRBJ2-2; D uncertain. The CDR3 DNA is TGTGCCAGCAGACCGGGCAGCACCGGGGAGCTGTTTTTT. This translates into CASRPGSTGELFF.